These 6 T cell receptor beta chains originate from one sample sequenced in a study of tumor and adjacent non-tumor tissue in lung cancer. TCRbeta libraries were built with three rounds of nested PCR, modified from ARM-PCR. Via MiXCR, TCRdb re-called the multiplex PCR reads, giving one row per CDR3 protein. The sample has 200,000 to 250,000 distinct CDR3 sequences; 70% to 75% are singletons. No cell sorting was done before RNA was extracted from the tissue. The source material was lung tumor tissue. These receptors were obtained from a man aged 55 to 70 with non-small cell lung cancer.

The chain uses TRBV4-1 and TRBJ2-3; D might be TRBD1 (6 bases). V lost 6 bases and J 7 bases, leaving 20 bases between the germline ends. This CDR3 has 15 amino acids. Germline-derived CDR1 and CDR2 are MGHRA and YSYEKL. The CDR3 DNA follows: TGCGCCAGCAGGCCCGGGACACGAGGGACACATACGCAGTATTTT. Translation gives CASRPGTRGTHTQYF.

Points on this clonotype: This may be a read error: a much more frequent sequence differs by one nucleotide. The chain uses TRBV20-1 and TRBJ2-5; D remains unclear. The CDR3 is 12 residues long. Germline values: CDR1 DFQATT, CDR2 SNEGSKA (reference sequence). V lost 4 bases to trimming and J lost 4 bases, with 10 bases between them. Here the CDR3 DNA reads TGCAGTGCTACCGCAAACCGAGAGACCCAGTACTTC. Protein product: CSATANRETQYF.

A note on this clonotype: Possible read error: a much larger clone is one base away. This chain links TRBV12-3 or TRBV12-4 with TRBJ1-1; D uncertain. The V and J ends lost 6 bases and 4 bases respectively, with 12 bases between them. The CDR3 length is 13 residues. CDR3 DNA sequence: TGTGCCAGCAGCCCCGGAGATTCCACTGAAGCTTTCTTT. Protein sequence: CASSPGDSTEAFF.

In regard to this clonotype: One end of the junction is discordant with germline, which a read error may explain. The chain employs TRBV11-2 and TRBJ2-5, with D perhaps matching TRBD2 (6 bases). The CDR3 loop spans 14 amino acids. The germline CDR1 and CDR2 sequences are SGHAT and FQNNGV. CDR3 nucleotide sequence: TGTGCCAGCAGCACGGGACTGCTTCAAGAGATCCAGTACTTC. As protein: CASSTGLLQEIQYF.

Points on this clonotype: This could be a read error, since a much larger clone is one nucleotide away. V gene TRBV20-1 combines with J gene TRBJ1-4, with D hard to call. Looked up from germline, CDR1 is DFQATT and CDR2 is SNEGSKA (reference sequence). The CDR3 is 13 residues long. V gave up 4 bases and J gave up 8 bases, with 14 bases separating them. The CDR3 reads CSATRHGGEKLFF. The CDR3 nucleotides read TGCAGTGCTACACGACATGGAGGGGAAAAACTGTTTTTT.

The table lists this clonotype with a count of one. One end of the junction varies from germline; a read error may be responsible. The V gene is TRBV20-1, the J gene TRBJ2-3, with 11 bases identical to TRBD1. The germline V gene has CDR1 DFQATT and CDR2 SNEGSKA (reference sequence). CDR3 length: 14 amino acids. DNA for the CDR3: TGCAGTGCGACCGGGACAGGGGGTACAGATATGCAGTATTTT. Protein: CSATGTGGTDMQYF.